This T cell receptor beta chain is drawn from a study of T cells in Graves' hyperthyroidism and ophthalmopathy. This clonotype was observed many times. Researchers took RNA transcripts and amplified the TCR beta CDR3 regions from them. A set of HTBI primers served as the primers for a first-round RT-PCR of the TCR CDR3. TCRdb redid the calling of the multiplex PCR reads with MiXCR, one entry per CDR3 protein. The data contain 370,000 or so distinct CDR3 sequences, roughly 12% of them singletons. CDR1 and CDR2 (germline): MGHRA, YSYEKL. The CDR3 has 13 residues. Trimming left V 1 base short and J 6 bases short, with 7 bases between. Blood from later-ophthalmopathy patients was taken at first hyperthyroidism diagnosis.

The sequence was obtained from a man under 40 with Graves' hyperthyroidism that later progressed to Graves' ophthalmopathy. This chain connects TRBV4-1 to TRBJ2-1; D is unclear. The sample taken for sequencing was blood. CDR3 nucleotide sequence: TGCGCCAGCAGCCAAGTGTCGGGCAATGAGCAGTTCTTC. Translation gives CASSQVSGNEQFF.